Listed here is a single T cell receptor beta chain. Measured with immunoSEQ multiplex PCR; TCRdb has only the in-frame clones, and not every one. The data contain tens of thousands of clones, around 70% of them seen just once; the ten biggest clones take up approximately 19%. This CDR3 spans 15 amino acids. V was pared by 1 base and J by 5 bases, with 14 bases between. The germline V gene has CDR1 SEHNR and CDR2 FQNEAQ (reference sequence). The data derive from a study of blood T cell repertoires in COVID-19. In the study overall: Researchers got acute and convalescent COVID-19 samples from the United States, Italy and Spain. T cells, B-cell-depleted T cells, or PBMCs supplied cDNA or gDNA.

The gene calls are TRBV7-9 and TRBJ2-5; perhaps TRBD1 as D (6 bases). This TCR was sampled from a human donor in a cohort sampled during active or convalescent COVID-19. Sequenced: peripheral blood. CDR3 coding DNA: TGTGCCAGCAGCTTAGGGGCAGGGGTGCCCGAGACCCAGTACTTC. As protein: CASSLGAGVPETQYF. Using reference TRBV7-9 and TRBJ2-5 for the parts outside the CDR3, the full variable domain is DTGVSQNPRHKITKRGQNVTFRCDPISEHNRLYWYRQTLGQGPEFLTYFQNEAQLEKSRLLSDRFSAERPKGSFSTLEIQRTEQGDSAMYLCASSLGAGVPETQYFGPGTRLLVL.